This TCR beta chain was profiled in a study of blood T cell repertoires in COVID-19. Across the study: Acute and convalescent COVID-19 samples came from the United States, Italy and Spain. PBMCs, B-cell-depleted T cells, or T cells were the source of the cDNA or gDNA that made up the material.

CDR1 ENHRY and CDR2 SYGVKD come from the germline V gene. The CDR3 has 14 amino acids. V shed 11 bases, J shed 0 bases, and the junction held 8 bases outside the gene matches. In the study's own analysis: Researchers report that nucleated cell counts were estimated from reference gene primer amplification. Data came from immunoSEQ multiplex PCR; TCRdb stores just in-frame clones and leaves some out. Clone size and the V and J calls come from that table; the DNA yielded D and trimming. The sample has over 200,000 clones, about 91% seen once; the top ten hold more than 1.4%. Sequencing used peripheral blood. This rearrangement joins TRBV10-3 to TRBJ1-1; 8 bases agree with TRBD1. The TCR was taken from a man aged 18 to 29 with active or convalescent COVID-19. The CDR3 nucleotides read TGTGCCTGCGGGGCAGGGGGCTTGAACACTGAAGCTTTCTTT. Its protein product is CACGAGGLNTEAFF.